This T cell receptor beta chain was identified in a study of tumor-infiltrating lymphocytes in primary liver carcinoma (TCRdb year 2017). About the study as a whole: Surgical resection was performed in China between late 2015 and early 2016 on about 5 patients with histopathologically diagnosed primary liver carcinoma. The study combined TCRbeta repertoire sequencing, expression microarrays and whole-exome sequencing across five regions of each liver tumor, with adjacent normal tissue and blood. Each sample produced about 3.5 to 7.5 million productive TCRbeta reads, and read depth showed no significant difference between tissue types. A total of approximately 35 specimens from 5 patients underwent TCRbeta repertoire sequencing, comprising roughly 25 tumor regions, 5 adjacent noncancerous liver tissues and 5 peripheral blood samples. Tumors of the five patients were stage T1-T3 N0M0 with maximum diameters of roughly 4.2 to 10 cm. Repertoires from technical replicates were highly reproducible, with mean shared-clone rates around 0.87 and correlation coefficients above 0.98. Hepatocellular carcinoma (four) or combined HCC and intrahepatic cholangiocarcinoma (one) was present in the five patients, who were three men and two women aged 30 to 69 years.

CDR1 and CDR2 (MDHEN, SYDVKM) derive from the germline V gene. V and J are trimmed by 4 bases and 0 bases, and the gene matches miss 11 bases of the junction. The CDR3, from cysteine to phenylalanine, totals 19 residues. The DNA shown is the 57-base CDR3, in frame from base 1. This clonotype was seen a few times. Its antigen specificity is not known. Per-base quality was not reported, and no clone a single base away is much larger than it. Blood RNA was extracted from unsorted whole blood with TRIzol reagent; germline DNA came from the DNeasy Blood & Tissue kit. At the time of sampling, the patients had chronic HBV infection and had not received any treatment. Four milliliters of peripheral blood were collected into K2EDTA tubes before surgery. Starting from about 500 ng total RNA, TCRbeta-specific cDNA was produced by reverse transcription with a constant-region primer and ProtoScript II reverse transcriptase. The TCRbeta libraries were prepared through three rounds of nested multiplex PCR following a slightly modified ARM-PCR procedure. Each of the first two PCR rounds ran for about 10 cycles and used multiplex TRBV1-TRBV30 forward primers together with a Cbeta reverse primer. Sample barcodes and Illumina adapters were attached in a final 25-cycle PCR using Deep VentR polymerase. Amplicons of 200-500 bp were gel-purified with a QIAquick gel extraction kit before sequencing. The TCRbeta amplicons were sequenced with 250-bp paired-end reads on an Illumina HiSeq 2500. The original pipeline was this. Trimmomatic v0.33 was used to quality-trim the reads, and FLASH v1.2.11 was used to merge paired reads so that full CDR3 sequences could be recovered. MiGEC v1.2.1b assigned V, D and J germline segments to the rearranged TCRbeta sequences. VDJtools v1.0.0 computed clonotype statistics and Shannon-Wiener diversity indices. To reduce sampling bias, subsequent analyses other than the diversity analysis used only the 250 most abundant clonotypes in each sample. TCRdb's own reprocessing of the public reads used fastp at Q25 and MiXCR and kept productive beta chains. CDR3 protein sequences are deduplicated, and each keeps its most common genes and DNA. These V and J calls derive from TCRdb rather than the authors' analysis. In all, the sample holds 300,000 to 400,000 distinct CDR3 sequences, and approximately 64% of those were seen once. In total, the top ten clones hold about 6.1% of the sample.

Overall study results and their limits: Compared with blood, tumors had a significantly larger share of the repertoire taken up by the top 250 clones (p = 0.039). Consistent with antigen-driven expansion, pairs of tumor regions showed higher repertoire overlap (mean roughly 36%) than either tumor-adjacent pairs (around 17%) or tumor-blood pairs (roughly 15%). Because sequencing covered only the TCR beta chain and unpaired alpha chains were not captured, true repertoire diversity is likely underestimated. With just five or six patients in the study, the authors point out that the findings should be validated in a larger study. Bulk unsorted samples precluded comparing CD4+ and CD8+ T cell repertoires.

The sample comprised peripheral blood. In this chain, TRBV28 is recombined with TRBJ2-4, with 11 bases in between that match TRBD1. This sequence originates from a man aged 40-49 years with primary liver carcinoma and hepatitis B virus infection. The nucleotide sequence reads TGTGCCAGCAGTTCTCGGGACAGGGGGTACAGTCTAGCCAAAAACATTCAGTACTTC. Its translation is CASSSRDRGYSLAKNIQYF.